Listed below are T cell receptor beta chains from one sample, sequenced in a study of CD8 T cells in ankylosing spondylitis. TCRdb used MiXCR to reprocess the 5' RACE reads, holding one entry per CDR3 protein. The sample carries fewer than 500,000 distinct CDR3 sequences, 20% to 25% recorded once. The sequenced sample was blood, either unsorted or a sorted T cell fraction (not recorded which). The receptor set was obtained from a male donor with ankylosing spondylitis. The CDR3 runs from the conserved cysteine through the conserved F or W. Fields, in order: V gene, J gene, CDR3 protein.

>TRBV10-1|TRBJ2-3
CASSESLAGATDTQYF
>TRBV5-1|TRBJ2-7
CASSLMVATDSYEQYF
>TRBV5-6|TRBJ2-7
CASKTSGYEQYF
>TRBV12-3/TRBV12-4|TRBJ2-5
CASSRTSGTETQYF
>TRBV6-5|TRBJ1-6
CASSYLGTGFNSPLHF
>TRBV7-3|TRBJ2-3
CASSPSGRGLDTQYF
>TRBV11-2|TRBJ2-1
CASSSSVFTYNEQFF
>TRBV20-1|TRBJ2-2
CSAAQRETGGELFF
>TRBV5-1|TRBJ1-1
CASSLGPGGTRRDTEAFF
>TRBV7-9|TRBJ1-1
CASSPGVRGVNTEAFF
>TRBV3-1|TRBJ1-5
CATSATGGNQPQHF
>TRBV18|TRBJ1-5
CASSPREGSPQHF
>TRBV18|TRBJ1-5
CASSPDREGNQPQHF
>TRBV25-1|TRBJ2-7
CASSEHRDTSLGEQYF
>TRBV7-8|TRBJ2-7
CASSSSTGGFITGQYF
>TRBV4-1|TRBJ1-5
CASSPFIGQPQHF
>TRBV5-1|TRBJ2-3
CASSLRGLAGPPGTDTQYF
>TRBV7-2|TRBJ2-5
CASSFSGRAFLAETQYF
>TRBV7-3|TRBJ2-7
CASSLQGGYYEQYF
>TRBV21-1|TRBJ2-7
CASSSTTGLESEQYF
>TRBV11-2|TRBJ2-2
CASSFGRVTGELFF
>TRBV7-8|TRBJ2-3
CASDGGLYDTQYF
>TRBV5-1|TRBJ2-7
CASSSLTGAHEQYF
>TRBV7-2|TRBJ2-1
CASRPAPGNKQFF
>TRBV28|TRBJ1-2
CASSLDPGSGYTF
>TRBV7-9|TRBJ1-2
CASSPRAHPYGYTF
>TRBV10-3|TRBJ2-1
CAISLAGGPGEQFF
>TRBV30|TRBJ2-1
CAWTPSGRAGSNEQFF
>TRBV20-1|TRBJ2-1
CSAPSGFLYNEQFF
>TRBV15|TRBJ2-2
CATSRDLGDTGELFF
>TRBV7-3|TRBJ2-1
CASSSPSGGRANNEQFF
>TRBV5-1|TRBJ2-5
CASSLVSTGGETQYF
>TRBV3-1|TRBJ1-6
CASSVHIPAANNNSPLHF
>TRBV7-9|TRBJ2-7
CASSLGTVSSYEQYF
>TRBV25-1|TRBJ2-5
CASSEPPPSETQYF
>TRBV2|TRBJ2-3
CASSELQSKDTQYF
>TRBV5-6|TRBJ1-3
CASSYKTGSGNTIYF
>TRBV28|TRBJ2-6
CASSRQGLAGANVLTF
>TRBV5-6|TRBJ1-6
CASSHRRDFPYNSPLHF
>TRBV19|TRBJ1-5
CASSAPRGLNQPQHF
>TRBV10-1|TRBJ2-1
CASSESYGRGSYNEQFF
>TRBV3-1|TRBJ1-1
CASSQSLDTEAFF
>TRBV7-2|TRBJ2-7
CASSSLAGGPYEQYF
>TRBV11-2|TRBJ1-2
CASSTNGLRRGYTF
>TRBV28|TRBJ2-6
CASSLLRTAGANVLTF
>TRBV29-1|TRBJ1-1
CSVELGTGTEAFF
>TRBV5-1|TRBJ2-1
CASSWRRGETVSYEQFF
>TRBV28|TRBJ1-4
CASGLGANEKLFF
>TRBV7-2|TRBJ2-7
CASREDLIPYEQYF
>TRBV11-3|TRBJ2-1
CASSSYNLDSDNEQFF
>TRBV29-1|TRBJ1-5
CSVQGGGNQPQHF
>TRBV5-1|TRBJ1-1
CASSWGQAGTEAFF
>TRBV6-5|TRBJ2-7
CASSYSIGTSSYEQYF
>TRBV7-3|TRBJ2-1
CASSRPLPGRVSEQFF
>TRBV24-1|TRBJ1-2
CATSEGTGSDGYGYTF
>TRBV5-1|TRBJ2-6
CASSLDGTSGANVLTF
>TRBV11-2|TRBJ2-7
CASTVPRGEQYF
>TRBV4-1|TRBJ1-5
CASSQCKGQGCNQPQHF